Sequencing of this T cell receptor (beta chain) was carried out in a study of T cell responses to AZD1222 COVID-19 vaccine. Study results and limitations: Repertoires were obtained only post-peak T cell response. Possibly, clonal diversity was underestimated; donors were largely white British and included more females.

The CDR3 covers 15 residues. V was clipped by 6 bases and J by 1 base; unmatched bases: 5. Germline V gene sequence: CDR1 SEHNR, CDR2 FQNEAQ (reference sequence). Assay: immunoSEQ multiplex PCR; the TCRdb copy retains only in-frame clones and omits some. The sample shows about 180,000 clones, around 88% of them seen only once. On this clone itself: Its specificity is unknown.

The clonotype was recovered from an adult who received the AZD1222 COVID-19 vaccine. The chain couples TRBV7-9 to TRBJ1-3; 8 nucleotides match TRBD1. Sample: peripheral blood, taken 28 days after the second AZD1222 dose. CDR3 loop: CASSPGTGSGNTIYF. CDR3 in DNA: TGTGCCAGCAGTCCTGGGACAGGTTCTGGAAACACCATATATTTT. Looking up the rest from reference TRBV7-9 and TRBJ1-3 gives the full variable domain: DTGVSQNPRHKITKRGQNVTFRCDPISEHNRLYWYRQTLGQGPEFLTYFQNEAQLEKSRLLSDRFSAERPKGSFSTLEIQRTEQGDSAMYLCASSPGTGSGNTIYFGEGSWLTVV.